This T cell receptor beta chain was sequenced in a study of blood T cell repertoires in COVID-19. Overall study context: From T cells, B-cell-depleted T cells, or PBMCs came the material, which was cDNA or gDNA.

Authors' analysis steps: From reference gene primer amplification, estimates of nucleated cell counts were derived. Sequenced by immunoSEQ multiplex PCR; TCRdb stores in-frame clones only, minus some. V and J calls and clone size are as listed in that table; D and trimming were resolved from the DNA. The repertoire consists of 120,000 to 150,000 clones, with around nine tenths occurring once and the leading ten covering over 8.5%. CDR3 size: 15 residues. The germline V gene has CDR1 LGHNA and CDR2 YSLEER. Trimming left V 8 bases short and J 3 bases short, with 19 bases between. Sample: peripheral blood. The chain joins TRBV4-3 to TRBJ1-2; possible D gene TRBD1, 6 bases. The clonotype comes from a woman in her forties or fifties with active or convalescent COVID-19. The CDR3 is CASGPLGASDYGYTF. CDR3 coding DNA: TGCGCCAGCGGCCCACTGGGGGCGTCGGACTATGGCTACACCTTC.